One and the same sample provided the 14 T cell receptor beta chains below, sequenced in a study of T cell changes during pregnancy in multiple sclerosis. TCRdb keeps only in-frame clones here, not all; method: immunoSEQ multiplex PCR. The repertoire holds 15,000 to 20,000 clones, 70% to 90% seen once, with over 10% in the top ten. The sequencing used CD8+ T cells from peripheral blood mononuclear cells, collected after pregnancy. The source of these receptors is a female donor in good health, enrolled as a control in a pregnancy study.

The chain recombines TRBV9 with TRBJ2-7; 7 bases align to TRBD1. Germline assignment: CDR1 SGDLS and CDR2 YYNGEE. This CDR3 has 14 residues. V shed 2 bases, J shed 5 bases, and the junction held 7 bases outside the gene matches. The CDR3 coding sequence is TGTGCCAGCAGCGTGACTACAGGGGACGACGAGCAGTACTTC. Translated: CASSVTTGDDEQYF. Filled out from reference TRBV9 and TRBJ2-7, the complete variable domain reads DSGVTQTPKHLITATGQRVTLRCSPRSGDLSVYWYQQSLDQGLQFLIQYYNGEERAKGNILERFSAQQFPDLHSELNLSSLELGDSALYFCASSVTTGDDEQYFGPGTRLTVT.

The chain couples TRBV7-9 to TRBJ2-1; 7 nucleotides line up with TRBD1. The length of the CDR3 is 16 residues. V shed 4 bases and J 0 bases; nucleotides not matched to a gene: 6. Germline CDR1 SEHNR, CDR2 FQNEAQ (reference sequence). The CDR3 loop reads CASSSSTGTSYNEQFF. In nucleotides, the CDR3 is TGTGCCAGCAGCTCTTCGACAGGGACCTCCTACAATGAGCAGTTCTTC.

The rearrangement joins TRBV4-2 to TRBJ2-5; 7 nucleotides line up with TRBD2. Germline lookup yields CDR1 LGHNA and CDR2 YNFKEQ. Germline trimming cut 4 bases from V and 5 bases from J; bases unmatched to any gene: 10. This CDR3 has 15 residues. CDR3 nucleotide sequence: TGTGCCAGCAGCCCTGAGACGGGGGGTAGGGAGACCCAGTACTTC. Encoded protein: CASSPETGGRETQYF.

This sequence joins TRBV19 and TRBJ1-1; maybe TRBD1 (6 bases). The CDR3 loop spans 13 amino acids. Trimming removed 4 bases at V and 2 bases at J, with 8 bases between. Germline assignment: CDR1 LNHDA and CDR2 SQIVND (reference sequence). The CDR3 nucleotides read TGTGCCAGTAGTACGGGGACAAACACTGAAGCTTTCTTT. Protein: CASSTGTNTEAFF.

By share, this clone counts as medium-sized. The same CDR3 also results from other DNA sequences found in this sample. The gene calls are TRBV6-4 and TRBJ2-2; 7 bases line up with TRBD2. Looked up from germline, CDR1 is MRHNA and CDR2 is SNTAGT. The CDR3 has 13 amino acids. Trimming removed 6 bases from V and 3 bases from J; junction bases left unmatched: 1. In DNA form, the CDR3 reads TGTGCCAGCAGCGCGGGAGACACCGGGGAGCTGTTTTTT. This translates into CASSAGDTGELFF.

CDR3 loop: CASSVTGDSHEQYF. The CDR3 DNA reads as TGTGCCAGCAGTGTGACAGGGGACTCGCACGAGCAGTACTTC. The V call is TRBV6-4, the J call TRBJ2-7; 8 bases are shared with TRBD1. Germline CDR1 is MRHNA and CDR2 is SNTAGT. J was trimmed by 5 bases and V by 4 bases; bases with no gene match: 7. The CDR3 has 14 residues.

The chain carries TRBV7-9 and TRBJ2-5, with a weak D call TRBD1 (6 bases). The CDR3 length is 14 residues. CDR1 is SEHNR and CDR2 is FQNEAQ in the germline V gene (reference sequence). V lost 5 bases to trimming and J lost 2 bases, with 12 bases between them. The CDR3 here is CASSQQGKQETQYF. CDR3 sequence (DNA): TGTGCCAGCAGCCAGCAGGGGAAACAAGAGACCCAGTACTTC.

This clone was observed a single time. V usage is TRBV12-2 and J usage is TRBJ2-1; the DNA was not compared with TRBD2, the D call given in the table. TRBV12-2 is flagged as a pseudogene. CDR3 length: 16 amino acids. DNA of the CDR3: TGTGCAAGTCGCCGGACTAGCGGGGGAAGATACAATGAGCAGTTCTTC. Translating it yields CASRRTSGGRYNEQFF.

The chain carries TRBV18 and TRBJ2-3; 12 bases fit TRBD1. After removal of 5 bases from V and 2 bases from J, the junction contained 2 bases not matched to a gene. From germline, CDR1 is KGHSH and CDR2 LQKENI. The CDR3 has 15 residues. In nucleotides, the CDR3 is TGTGCCAGCTCAGGGACAGGGGGCTTCACAGATACGCAGTATTTT. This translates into CASSGTGGFTDTQYF.

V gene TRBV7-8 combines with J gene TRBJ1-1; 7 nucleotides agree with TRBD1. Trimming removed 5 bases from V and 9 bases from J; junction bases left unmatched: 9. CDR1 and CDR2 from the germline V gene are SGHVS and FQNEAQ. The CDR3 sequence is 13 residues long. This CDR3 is CASSRDSGSKAFF. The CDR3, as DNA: TGTGCCAGCAGCCGGGACAGCGGTTCTAAAGCTTTCTTT.

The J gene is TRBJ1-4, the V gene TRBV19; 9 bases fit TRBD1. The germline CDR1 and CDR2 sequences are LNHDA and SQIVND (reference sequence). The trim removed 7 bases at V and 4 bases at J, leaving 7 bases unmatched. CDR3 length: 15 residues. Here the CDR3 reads CASTDRDRVNEKLFF. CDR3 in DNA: TGTGCCAGTACCGACCGGGACAGGGTTAATGAAAAACTGTTTTTT.

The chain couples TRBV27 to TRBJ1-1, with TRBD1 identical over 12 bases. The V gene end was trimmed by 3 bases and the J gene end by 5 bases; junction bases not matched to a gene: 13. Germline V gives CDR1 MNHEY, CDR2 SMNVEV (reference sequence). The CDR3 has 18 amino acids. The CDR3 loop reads CASSLGAGTGGAGTEAFF. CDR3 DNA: TGTGCCAGCAGTTTGGGAGCCGGGACAGGGGGCGCAGGGACTGAAGCTTTCTTT.

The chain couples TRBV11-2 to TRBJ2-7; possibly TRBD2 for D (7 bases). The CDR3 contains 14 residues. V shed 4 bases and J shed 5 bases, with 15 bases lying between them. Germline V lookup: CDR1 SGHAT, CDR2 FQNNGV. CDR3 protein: CASSYIRGGNEQYF. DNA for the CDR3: TGTGCCAGCAGCTATATTAGGGGGGGGAACGAGCAGTACTTC. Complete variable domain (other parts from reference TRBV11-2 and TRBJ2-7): EAGVAQSPRYKIIEKRQSVAFWCNPISGHATLYWYQQILGQGPKLLIQFQNNGVVDDSQLPKDRFSAERLKGVDSTLKIQPAKLEDSAVYLCASSYIRGGNEQYFGPGTRLTVT.

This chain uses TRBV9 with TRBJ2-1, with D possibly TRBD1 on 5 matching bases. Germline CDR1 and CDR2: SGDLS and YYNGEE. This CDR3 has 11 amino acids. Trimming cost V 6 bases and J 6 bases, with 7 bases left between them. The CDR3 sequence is CASKGRNEQFF. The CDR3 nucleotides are TGTGCCAGCAAGGGGCGCAATGAGCAGTTCTTC.